The 32 T cell receptor beta chains in this list originate from one sample, sequenced in a study of T cells in Graves' hyperthyroidism and ophthalmopathy. Amplified TCR beta CDR3 regions derived from RNA transcripts. The study used the HTBI primer set for a first-round RT-PCR of the TCR CDR3. One entry per CDR3 protein results from TCRdb running MiXCR on the multiplex PCR reads. The data hold around 500,000 distinct CDR3 sequences, with around 15% observed a single time. Sequencing was carried out using blood. These TCRs come from a woman aged 18-35 years with Graves' hyperthyroidism.

This clonotype came up many times. The CDR3: CASSQAGTGEKLFF. For the CDR3, the DNA is TGTGCCAGCAGTCAGGCAGGTACCGGTGAAAAACTGTTTTTT. The rearrangement links TRBV7-9 to TRBJ1-4; D is undetermined. The CDR3 spans 14 residues. Looked up from germline, CDR1 is SEHNR and CDR2 is FQNEAQ (reference sequence). V was shortened by 6 bases and J by 7 bases, with 15 bases between the two germline ends.

The V and J genes are TRBV18 and TRBJ1-4, with TRBD1 identical over 10 bases. The germline V gene has CDR1 KGHSH and CDR2 LQKENI. This CDR3 spans 15 amino acids. The trim removed 6 bases at V and 8 bases at J, leaving 9 bases unmatched. The CDR3 sequence: CASSPGTGEGEKLFF. As DNA, the CDR3 is TGTGCCAGCTCGCCTGGGACAGGGGAGGGAGAAAAACTGTTTTTT.

The sample holds many counts of this clonotype. V and J are TRBV30 and TRBJ1-5, with D possibly matching TRBD1 (6 bases). Trimming removed 4 bases from V and 5 bases from J, with 15 bases in between. Germline V CDR1 and CDR2: GTSNPN, SVGIG (reference sequence). This CDR3 is 14 amino acids long. CDR3 coding DNA: TGTGCCTGGACCGGGACACCCATGGATCAGCCCCAGCATTTT. Encoded protein: CAWTGTPMDQPQHF.

V is TRBV10-2 and J is TRBJ1-5; TRBD1 matches 10 bases. The germline CDR1 and CDR2 sequences are WSHSY and SAAADI. CDR3 length: 17 amino acids. V lost 6 bases to trimming and J lost 5 bases; unmatched junction nucleotides: 13. The CDR3: CASRSGTGASIDQPQHF. The CDR3 DNA reads TGCGCCAGCAGATCCGGGACAGGGGCGTCGATTGATCAGCCCCAGCATTTT.

This clonotype was seen many times. The chain couples TRBV29-1 to TRBJ2-5, with unresolved D. The CDR3 is made up of 15 amino acids. CDR1 is SQVTM and CDR2 is ANQGSEA in the germline V gene. V was shortened by 7 bases and J by 0 bases, with 18 bases between the two germline ends. The CDR3 is CSANLDGRYQETQYF. Here the CDR3 DNA reads TGCAGCGCGAACCTGGATGGCCGGTACCAAGAGACCCAGTACTTC.

The chain couples TRBV4-1 to TRBJ2-5; 11 bases align to TRBD1. The J segment lost 5 bases and the V segment lost 0 bases, leaving 2 bases of the junction unmatched. The CDR3 totals 15 residues. Germline CDR1 reads MGHRA; CDR2 reads YSYEKL. Here the CDR3 DNA reads TGCGCCAGCAGCCAAGAGGACAGGGGGCGGGAGACCCAGTACTTC. Translated: CASSQEDRGRETQYF.

This clonotype was found many times. The chain is built from TRBV4-1 and TRBJ2-3, with 10 bases identical to TRBD2. With 6 bases clipped from V and 5 bases from J, the junction kept 5 bases outside the gene matches. The CDR3 runs to 14 residues. From germline, CDR1 is MGHRA and CDR2 YSYEKL. Written as DNA, the CDR3 is TGCGCCAGCAGACAACCTAGCGGGAGAGATACGCAGTATTTT. It yields the protein CASRQPSGRDTQYF.

This clonotype was counted many times. V usage is TRBV6-2 or TRBV6-3 and J usage is TRBJ2-7, with 10 bases lining up with TRBD2. This CDR3 spans 14 amino acids. V gave up 5 bases and J gave up 4 bases; unmatched junction bases: 5. Germline lookup yields CDR1 MNHEY and CDR2 SVGEGT. CDR3 coding DNA: TGTGCCAGCAGTCCCGGGACTAGCGTTTACGAGCAGTACGTC. Its translation: CASSPGTSVYEQYV.

About this clonotype: A much larger clone differs by one base, so this may be a read error. The chain combines TRBV7-9 with TRBJ2-5; D may be TRBD1 (5 bases). Germline CDR1 is SEHNR and CDR2 is FQNEAQ (reference sequence). The CDR3 totals 15 residues. CDR3 loop: CVSSLSGNFQETQYF. CDR3 DNA sequence: TGTGTCAGCAGCTTATCAGGGAACTTCCAAGAGACCCAGTACTTC.

This clonotype was recorded many times. The genes are TRBV20-1 and TRBJ1-6; 8 bases agree with TRBD1. CDR3 length: 15 amino acids. The J segment lost 5 bases and the V segment lost 5 bases, leaving 8 bases of the junction unmatched. Per germline, CDR1 DFQATT and CDR2 SNEGSKA (reference sequence). The CDR3 DNA is TGCAGTGCTTTGACAGGGGACCCTGATAATTCACCCCTCCACTTT. The encoded protein is CSALTGDPDNSPLHF.

This sequence joins TRBV2 and TRBJ1-5; D is unresolved. The CDR3 length is 13 residues. Germline loops: CDR1 SNHLY, CDR2 FYNNEI. Trimming left V 7 bases short and J 3 bases short, with 10 bases between. CDR3 nucleotides: TGTGCCAGCACTCAGGACTACAATCAGCCCCAGCATTTT. It codes for CASTQDYNQPQHF.

This clonotype was found many times. The chain employs TRBV11-2 and TRBJ2-3; the D is unclear. The germline CDR1 and CDR2 sequences are SGHAT and FQNNGV. This CDR3 region has 14 residues. V lost 1 base and J 6 bases, leaving 11 bases between the germline ends. The CDR3 loop reads CASSLGMASDTQYF. In nucleotides, the CDR3 is TGTGCCAGCAGCTTAGGGATGGCATCTGATACGCAGTATTTT.

This clonotype has ten or more counts. The chain combines TRBV3-1 with TRBJ1-1; D possibly corresponds to TRBD1 (6 bases). There are 13 residues in the CDR3. V was cut by 3 bases and J by 8 bases, with 13 bases left in between. Looked up from germline, CDR1 is LGHDT and CDR2 is YNNKEL (reference sequence). The CDR3 DNA reads as TGTGCCAGCAGCCAGGGCCTAGACAGGGAAGCTTTCTTT. It encodes CASSQGLDREAFF. The complete variable domain, with remaining parts taken from reference TRBV3-1 and TRBJ1-1, reads DTAVSQTPKYLVTQMGNDKSIKCEQNLGHDTMYWYKQDSKKFLKIMFSYNNKELIINETVPNRFSPKSPDKAHLNLHINSLELGDSAVYFCASSQGLDREAFFGQGTRLTVV.

This clonotype was counted many times. V and J are TRBV19 and TRBJ1-2; 8 positions agree with TRBD1. In germline, CDR1 is LNHDA, CDR2 SQIVND (reference sequence). This CDR3 has 15 amino acids. V lost 5 bases, J lost 4 bases, and 9 bases stayed unmatched. CDR3: CASSPGQGLGYGYTF. CDR3 in DNA: TGTGCCAGTAGTCCCGGACAGGGCTTGGGCTATGGCTACACCTTC.

This clonotype was picked up many times. V is TRBV6-1 and J is TRBJ2-7; D is tentatively TRBD1 or TRBD2 (5 bases each). The CDR3 runs to 12 residues. Trimming took 7 bases from V and 4 from J, leaving 11 bases between them. Germline V gene lookup returns CDR1 MNHNS and CDR2 SASEGT. The CDR3 DNA is TGTGCCAGCATAGGGACGAGATACGAGCAGTACGTC. Protein product: CASIGTRYEQYV.

This clonotype was detected ten times or more. The chain uses TRBV6-2 or TRBV6-3 and TRBJ2-1; 10 bases align to TRBD2. After removal of 2 bases from V and 5 bases from J, the junction contained 9 bases not matched to a gene. The germline V gene has CDR1 MNHEY and CDR2 SVGEGT. This CDR3 is 17 amino acids long. CDR3 sequence reads: CASSYVFGLADHNEQFF. The CDR3 region has the DNA TGTGCCAGCAGTTACGTTTTCGGACTAGCGGACCACAATGAGCAGTTCTTC.

Here the CDR3 DNA reads TGCGCCAGCAGCACGTTAGCGGGAGGGACCACAGATACGCAGTATTTT. It specifies CASSTLAGGTTDTQYF. The V call is TRBV5-1, the J call TRBJ2-3; TRBD2 matches 11 bases. This CDR3 spans 16 amino acids. The V gene's germline CDR1 is SGHRS and CDR2 YFSETQ. The trim removed 4 bases at V and 2 bases at J, leaving 6 bases unmatched.

This clonotype was observed a single time. The V and J genes are TRBV20-1 and TRBJ1-5; D gene ambiguous. Between the trimmed V and J ends, which lost 4 bases and 7 bases, there was a span of 17 bases. In germline, CDR1 is DFQATT, CDR2 SNEGSKA (reference sequence). CDR3 length: 14 amino acids. This CDR3 is CSAKRVPPGQPQHF. DNA of the CDR3: TGCAGTGCTAAGCGGGTCCCGCCGGGCCAGCCCCAGCATTTT.

The table lists this clonotype with a few counts. This chain links TRBV27 with TRBJ1-4; D is possibly TRBD1 (5 bases). Between the trimmed V and J ends, which lost 11 bases and 3 bases, there was a span of 25 bases. CDR3 length: 17 amino acids. Germline V gives CDR1 MNHEY, CDR2 SMNVEV (reference sequence). CDR3 DNA sequence: TGTGCCGGCTACCGGGGACGGAGACCCGGGGCTAATGAAAAACTGTTTTTT. Its translation: CAGYRGRRPGANEKLFF.

The rearrangement uses TRBV7-3 and TRBJ2-7; D call uncertain. Trimming removed 4 bases from V and 4 bases from J, with 17 bases in between. Germline V gene sequence: CDR1 SGHTA, CDR2 FQGTGA. This CDR3 region has 15 residues. CDR3 loop: CASSSTSFPGYEQYF. The CDR3 DNA is TGTGCCAGCAGCTCCACTTCGTTTCCGGGTTACGAGCAGTACTTC.

In this sample, this clonotype turned up a few times. This chain links TRBV9 with TRBJ2-1; a weak D match, TRBD1 (7 bases). Trimming pared 3 bases from V and 13 bases from J, leaving 17 bases between. The germline V gene encodes CDR1 SGDLS and CDR2 YYNGEE. The length of the CDR3 is 13 residues. In nucleotides, the CDR3 is TGTGCCAGCAGCGGAGCCCAGGGGGGTCGTCAGTTCTTC. Translating it yields CASSGAQGGRQFF. The complete variable domain, with remaining parts taken from reference TRBV9 and TRBJ2-1, reads DSGVTQTPKHLITATGQRVTLRCSPRSGDLSVYWYQQSLDQGLQFLIQYYNGEERAKGNILERFSAQQFPDLHSELNLSSLELGDSALYFCASSGAQGGRQFFGPGTRLTVL.

This clonotype was counted a few times. V usage is TRBV6-8 and J usage is TRBJ2-7, with 12 bases fitting TRBD2. The germline gives CDR1 MNHGY, CDR2 SAAAGT. The J segment lost 7 bases and the V segment lost 5 bases, leaving 9 bases of the junction unmatched. The CDR3 has 15 residues. The CDR3 reads CASSTRLAGEGEQYV. As DNA, the CDR3 is TGTGCCAGCAGTACTAGACTAGCGGGAGAGGGGGAGCAGTACGTC.

In DNA, the CDR3 is TGCAGCGTTGTCACTAGCGGGAGGGCCGGGACCGGGGAGCTGTTTTTT. Its translation: CSVVTSGRAGTGELFF. J is TRBJ2-2 and V is TRBV29-1; 13 bases line up with TRBD2. Germline CDR1 and CDR2: SQVTM and ANQGSEA. The CDR3 is made up of 16 amino acids. The ends lost 4 bases at V and 5 bases at J; junction bases unmatched: 7.

The chain combines TRBV7-9 with TRBJ2-1; a weak D match, TRBD1 (7 bases). Trimming stripped 5 bases from V and 5 bases from J, with 16 bases between. This CDR3 contains 15 residues. CDR1 SEHNR and CDR2 FQNEAQ come from the germline V gene (reference sequence). The CDR3 reads CASSHQGGRDNEQFF. CDR3 DNA sequence: TGTGCCAGCAGCCACCAGGGGGGACGCGACAATGAGCAGTTCTTC.

This clonotype was seen ten or more times. This sequence joins TRBV11-2 and TRBJ2-5; 7 bases align to TRBD1. Germline V gene sequence: CDR1 SGHAT, CDR2 FQNNGV. The CDR3 is 20 residues long. Trimming took 1 base from V and 5 from J; bases not matched to a gene: 22. The CDR3 here is CASSLVEQITTGVEAETQYF. CDR3 nucleotide sequence: TGTGCCAGCAGCTTAGTAGAGCAAATTACCACAGGGGTTGAAGCGGAGACCCAGTACTTC.

This clonotype has ten or more counts. The chain is built from TRBV3-1 and TRBJ2-1; 11 bases align to TRBD2. J lost 2 bases, V lost 5 bases, and 17 bases had no gene match. CDR1 LGHDT and CDR2 YNNKEL come from the germline V gene (reference sequence). The CDR3 has 20 amino acids. CDR3 in amino acids: CASSRPDGTSGPPTYNEQFF. Here the CDR3 DNA reads TGTGCCAGCAGCAGACCAGACGGGACTAGCGGTCCTCCAACCTACAATGAGCAGTTCTTC.

This clonotype was seen at least ten times. J is TRBJ1-2 and V is TRBV11-2; D gene unclear. CDR1 and CDR2 from the germline V gene are SGHAT and FQNNGV. V was trimmed by 5 bases and J by 4 bases, leaving 14 bases between them. CDR3 size: 14 residues. The CDR3 DNA follows: TGTGCCAGCAGCACCCCTACACGGCCCTATGGCTACACCTTC. Amino acid sequence: CASSTPTRPYGYTF.

This clonotype was seen only a few times. The rearrangement joins TRBV7-8 to TRBJ1-5, with D hard to call. V was cut by 1 base and J by 1 base, with 8 bases left in between. The CDR3 is 15 amino acids. Germline lookup yields CDR1 SGHVS and CDR2 FQNEAQ. The DNA for the CDR3 is TGTGCCAGCAGCTTAGTAGAGACAAGCAATCAGCCCCAGCATTTT. This encodes CASSLVETSNQPQHF.

The table lists this clonotype with many counts. Written as DNA, the CDR3 is TGTGCCAGCAGTGAAATTCACAGCTCCTATAATTCACCCCTCCACTTT. Translating it yields CASSEIHSSYNSPLHF. The chain employs TRBV6-1 and TRBJ1-6; D ambiguous. The ends were cut back, 2 bases at V and 0 bases at J, with 8 bases in the middle. CDR1 is MNHNS, CDR2 SASEGT, per germline. CDR3 length equals 16 residues.

In this sample, this clonotype turned up a few times. V usage is TRBV29-1 and J usage is TRBJ1-1, with D possibly TRBD1 on 5 matching bases. Germline V lookup: CDR1 SQVTM, CDR2 ANQGSEA. V lost 5 bases to trimming and J lost 5 bases, with 24 bases between them. The CDR3 runs to 16 residues. CDR3 loop: CSVRGTPGRRRTEAFF. CDR3 coding DNA: TGCAGCGTTCGGGGCACCCCCGGGAGGAGGCGGACTGAAGCTTTCTTT.

This clonotype was recorded at least ten times. This chain uses TRBV12-3 or TRBV12-4 with TRBJ1-4; D is possibly TRBD1 (6 bases). The CDR3 is made up of 16 amino acids. Deletions cut 0 bases from V and 6 bases from J, with 14 bases between. The CDR3 spells CASSLATGIRDEKLFF. CDR3 coding DNA: TGTGCCAGCAGTTTAGCAACAGGGATCAGGGATGAAAAACTGTTTTTT.

The sample holds many counts of this clonotype. V is TRBV24-1 and J is TRBJ2-1, with 10 bases identical to TRBD1. The CDR3 contains 16 residues. Germline V CDR1 and CDR2: KGHDR, SFDVKD. The J segment lost 9 bases and the V segment lost 4 bases, leaving 11 bases of the junction unmatched. The DNA of the CDR3 is TGTGCCACCAGTGAGTGGACAGGGGGGAAAGAGGGTGAGCAGTTCTTC. This gives the protein CATSEWTGGKEGEQFF.